One and the same sample provided the 14 T cell receptor beta chains below, sequenced in a study of monozygotic twins with inflammatory bowel disease (dated by TCRdb to between 2018 and 2021). Libraries were constructed by 5' RACE. Sequenced on an Illumina HiSeq 2500. Each CDR3 protein sequence appears as one entry after TCRdb reprocessed the reads, and no DNA is included. This sample's records show around 370,000 distinct CDR3 sequences. In total, the top ten clones hold approximately 2.4% of the sample. Sequences were obtained from blood. These receptor sequences come from a human donor with ulcerative colitis or Crohn's disease, or a healthy co-twin of an affected twin (not recorded which).

The chain carries TRBV15 and TRBJ2-5. The CDR3 totals 13 residues. Germline values: CDR1 LNHNV, CDR2 YYDKDF (reference sequence). CDR3 sequence: CATSRDRESDGYF.

This sequence joins TRBV20-1 and TRBJ1-1. The CDR3 extends over 12 amino acids. Germline assignment: CDR1 DFQATT and CDR2 SNEGSKA (reference sequence). CDR3 loop: CSAREYVTEAFF.

The CDR3 region is CASSWDRGSETQYF. The V gene is TRBV6-5, the J gene TRBJ2-5; TCRdb indicates TRBD1, and absent DNA this call remains unverified. Germline CDR1 reads MNHEY; CDR2 reads SVGAGI. The CDR3 contains 14 residues.

J is TRBJ2-7 and V is TRBV7-2; TCRdb calls TRBD2, which cannot be checked without DNA. Germline V gene lookup returns CDR1 SGHTA and CDR2 FQGNSA. This CDR3 region has 16 residues. CDR3 protein: CASSLASGFSSYEQYF.

V is TRBV12-3 or TRBV12-4 and J is TRBJ1-1; the TCRdb call, TRBD1, lacks DNA for checking. The CDR3 contains 12 residues. The CDR3 loop reads CASSSQGSEAFF.

The chain links TRBV27 to TRBJ2-2; without DNA, the TCRdb call of TRBD1 cannot be checked. CDR3 length equals 16 residues. CDR1 and CDR2 from the germline V gene are MNHEY and SMNVEV (reference sequence). The CDR3 sequence is CASRSQLQGRSGELFF.

The chain combines TRBV5-1 with TRBJ2-7; TCRdb's D call of TRBD2 is untestable without DNA. The CDR3 length is 18 residues. Germline-derived CDR1 and CDR2 are SGHRS and YFSETQ. CDR3: CASSLRSRTSLYSYEQYF.

The chain has TRBV20-1 and TRBJ2-2; TCRdb outputs TRBD1, but without DNA this stays unchecked. Germline CDR1 is DFQATT and CDR2 is SNEGSKA (reference sequence). The CDR3 length is 15 residues. CDR3 region: CSARDAGTHTGELFF.

The chain joins TRBV5-4 to TRBJ2-2; the TCRdb call, TRBD1, lacks DNA for checking. This CDR3 has 14 amino acids. Germline CDR1 and CDR2: SGHNT and YYREEE (reference sequence). CDR3: CASKGTGGTGELFF. The full variable domain, completed using reference TRBV5-4 and TRBJ2-2, is ETGVTQSPTHLIKTRGQQVTLRCSSQSGHNTVSWYQQALGQGPQFIFQYYREEENGRGNFPPRFSGLQFPNYSSELNVNALELDDSALYLCASKGTGGTGELFFGEGSRLTVL.

V is TRBV27 and J is TRBJ2-1; the TRBD2 assignment by TCRdb is unverifiable without DNA. Germline CDR1 reads MNHEY; CDR2 reads SMNVEV (reference sequence). CDR3 size: 16 residues. CDR3: CASSLQRTSGGTGEFF.

The chain recombines TRBV12-5 with TRBJ2-1; with no DNA, the TCRdb D assignment of TRBD2 cannot be verified. The CDR3 length is 14 residues. From germline, CDR1 is LGHNT and CDR2 FRNRAP. The CDR3 sequence is CASGFTGRSYEQFF.

The chain combines TRBV12-5 with TRBJ1-5. Per germline, CDR1 LGHNT and CDR2 FRNRAP. This CDR3 region has 13 residues. This chain's CDR3 is CASGLGVIQPQHF.

This sequence joins TRBV4-2 and TRBJ1-4. Germline CDR1 and CDR2: LGHNA and YNFKEQ. CDR3 length: 18 residues. The chain's CDR3 is CASSQDMVWDRGWEKLFF.

The CDR3 spells CASSSRAQETQYF. The rearrangement links TRBV7-2 to TRBJ2-5; TCRdb designates TRBD1, a call that cannot be tested without DNA. This CDR3 comprises 13 residues. Per germline, CDR1 SGHTA and CDR2 FQGNSA.